These T cell receptor beta chains were read from a single sample in a study of identifying expanded T cells in peripheral blood. Profiling relied on immunoSEQ multiplex PCR, and the TCRdb table lists in-frame clones only, not all of them. The repertoire holds tens of thousands of clones, with approximately 86% as singletons. Sequencing was done on a sample of blood. Every receptor here comes from a person aged 18 to 70 in good health. Each CDR3 is given with its conserved first and last residue. D genes are given only for firm matches. Size tells how often a clone was seen (once, few, many) or the class of an expanded clone, and some rows leave it out.

>TRBJ1-5|TRBD1|TRBV6-1|-
TGTGCCAGCAGTGAAGACCGGACAGGACCCAATCAGCCCCAGCATTTT
CASSEDRTGPNQPQHF
>TRBJ2-3|-|TRBV4-3|-
TGCGCCAGCAGCCTCTCCCCGGCGGGCACAGATACGCAGTATTTT
CASSLSPAGTDTQYF
>TRBJ2-7|-|TRBV14|-
TGTGCCAGCAGCCACAACTTGCTCTTATCGGAATACGAGCAGTACTTC
CASSHNLLLSEYEQYF
>TRBJ2-7|TRBD1|TRBV19|-
TGTGCCAGTAGTACAGAATCCTCCGGGACAGGTACCTACGAGCAGTACTTC
CASSTESSGTGTYEQYF
>TRBJ1-5|-|TRBV6-5|-
TGTGCCAGCAGTTACGATAGCAATCAGCCCCAGCATTTT
CASSYDSNQPQHF
>TRBJ2-5|-|TRBV6-5|-
TGTGCCAGCAGTTACTCGAGCAGTCAAGAGACCCAGTACTTC
CASSYSSSQETQYF
>TRBJ2-7|TRBD1|TRBV5-4|-
TGTGCCAGCAGCCCGCAATCAGACAGGGGGGGCCTCGAGCAGTACTTC
CASSPQSDRGGLEQYF
>TRBJ2-3|TRBD2|TRBV2|-
TGTGCCAGCAGGCAAGCGGGGGGGGTAGATACGCAGTATTTT
CASRQAGGVDTQYF
>TRBJ2-2|TRBD2|TRBV5-1|once
TGCGCCAGCAGCCGTAGCGGGAGAGTCGACACCGGGGAGCTGTTTTTT
CASSRSGRVDTGELFF
>TRBJ2-3|-|TRBV29-1|-
TGCAGCGCCAGGGTCAGGAGCTTCACAGATACGCAGTATTTT
CSARVRSFTDTQYF